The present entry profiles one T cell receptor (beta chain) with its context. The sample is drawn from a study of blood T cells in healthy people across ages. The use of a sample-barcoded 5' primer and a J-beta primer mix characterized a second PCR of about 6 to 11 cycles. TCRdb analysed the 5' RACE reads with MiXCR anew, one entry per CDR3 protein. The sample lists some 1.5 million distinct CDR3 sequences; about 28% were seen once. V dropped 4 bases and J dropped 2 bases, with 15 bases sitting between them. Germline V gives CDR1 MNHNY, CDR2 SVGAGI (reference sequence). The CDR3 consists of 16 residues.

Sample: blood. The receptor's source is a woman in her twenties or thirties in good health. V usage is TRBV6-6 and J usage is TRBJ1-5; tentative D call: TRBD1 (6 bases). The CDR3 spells CASSSVGRGGNQPQHF. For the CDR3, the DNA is TGTGCCAGCAGTTCCGTTGGCAGGGGTGGCAATCAGCCCCAGCATTTT.